The source of this T cell receptor beta chain is a study of shared clonotypes between healthy human individuals. The CDR3 is 15 amino acids. V was cut by 5 bases and J by 2 bases, with 16 bases left in between. CDR1 MNHEY and CDR2 SVGAGI come from the germline V gene. Positive CCR7 selection of CD45RO-negative cells yielded the naive CD8 cells, and terminally differentiated effector memory CD45RA+ cells were excluded. Only in-frame clones appear in the TCRdb table, and some are missing; sequencing was by immunoSEQ multiplex PCR. The repertoire includes about 2.1 million clones, under 95% of them detected once, and around 1.7% sits in the top ten.

Source material: naive CD8+ T cells from PBMCs. V and J are TRBV6-5 and TRBJ2-7, with a weak D call TRBD2 (6 bases). The sequence derives from a young man in good health. Some clones in this sample may be carry-over from other donors' samples. The CDR3 loop reads CASSPRGSQAYEQYF. The CDR3 bases are TGTGCCAGCAGTCCCCGGGGGTCCCAGGCCTACGAGCAGTACTTC.